These 17 T cell receptor beta chains were sequenced from one sample in a study of technical replicates of blood from a few donors. Clones were sequenced by immunoSEQ multiplex PCR, and TCRdb holds only the in-frame ones, with some missing. The sample yields 100,000 or so clones, 90% to 96% seen once. Sequenced: T cells isolated from PBMCs. The receptors derive from a human donor in good health.

V gene TRBV27 combines with J gene TRBJ2-7, with 8 bases lining up with TRBD2. Germline lookup yields CDR1 MNHEY and CDR2 SMNVEV (reference sequence). With 8 bases clipped from V and 3 bases from J, the junction kept 9 bases outside the gene matches. CDR3 length equals 14 residues. The CDR3 DNA sequence: TGTGCCAGCTCGCCGGGGGGGGATGGCTACGAGCAGTACTTC. Protein sequence: CASSPGGDGYEQYF.

J is TRBJ2-1 and V is TRBV29-1; 8 bases fit TRBD2. This CDR3 region has 13 residues. Germline CDR1 reads SQVTM; CDR2 reads ANQGSEA. With V trimmed by 3 bases and J by 4 bases, 2 bases remained unmatched. CDR3 amino acids: CSVDGREYNEQFF. Here the CDR3 DNA reads TGCAGCGTTGACGGGAGGGAGTACAATGAGCAGTTCTTC.

This chain connects TRBV7-3 to TRBJ1-1; a possible D gene is TRBD1 (5 bases). V dropped 4 bases and J dropped 1 base, with 7 bases sitting between them. The CDR3 totals 13 residues. The germline gives CDR1 SGHTA, CDR2 FQGTGA. The CDR3 sequence is CASSSTGNTEAFF. CDR3 DNA: TGTGCCAGCAGCTCTACAGGGAACACTGAAGCTTTCTTT.

The chain recombines TRBV7-2 with TRBJ2-7; 7 positions agree with TRBD2. This CDR3 has 13 residues. The trim removed 8 bases at V and 7 bases at J, leaving 11 bases unmatched. Germline CDR1 SGHTA, CDR2 FQGNSA. CDR3 sequence (DNA): TGTGCCAGCGCCGGGAGGACTTACGTTGAGCAGTACTTC. Translated, it gives CASAGRTYVEQYF.

This clone was picked up one time. The chain couples TRBV15 to TRBJ1-5; 7 bases agree with TRBD1. The CDR3 has 17 amino acids. Trimming removed 2 bases from V and 0 bases from J; junction bases left unmatched: 7. Germline CDR1 LNHNV, CDR2 YYDKDF (reference sequence). This CDR3 reads CATSRSPGTVSNQPQHF. The CDR3 bases are TGTGCCACCAGCAGATCTCCCGGGACAGTTAGCAATCAGCCCCAGCATTTT.

This chain connects TRBV28 to TRBJ2-1, with D maybe TRBD1 (7 bases). Germline V lookup: CDR1 MDHEN, CDR2 SYDVKM. The CDR3 consists of 17 residues. V was shortened by 6 bases and J by 9 bases, with 27 bases between the two germline ends. In DNA form, the CDR3 reads TGTGCCAGCAGAGAGACAGTGACTAGACAGGGCGTCAGTGAGCAGTTCTTC. It encodes CASRETVTRQGVSEQFF.

The chain links TRBV4-1 to TRBJ2-2, with D perhaps TRBD2 (6 bases). The CDR3 runs to 17 residues. The V gene's germline CDR1 is MGHRA and CDR2 YSYEKL. The ends were cut back, 0 bases at V and 2 bases at J, with 13 bases in the middle. The CDR3 nucleotides read TGCGCCAGCAGCCAAGATTCGACCGGGAGAAACACCGGGGAGCTGTTTTTT. Translating gives CASSQDSTGRNTGELFF.

J is TRBJ2-1 and V is TRBV5-1, with 11 bases fitting TRBD2. The CDR3 totals 17 residues. Per the germline V gene, CDR1 is SGHRS and CDR2 is YFSETQ. After removal of 4 bases from V and 0 bases from J, the junction contained 6 bases not matched to a gene. The CDR3 reads CASSGTSGFSSYNEQFF. The CDR3 DNA follows: TGCGCCAGCAGCGGGACTAGCGGTTTTAGCTCCTACAATGAGCAGTTCTTC.

J is TRBJ1-1 and V is TRBV30; TRBD1 might be the D (5 bases). CDR3 length equals 13 residues. Germline CDR1 is GTSNPN and CDR2 is SVGIG (reference sequence). V dropped 0 bases and J dropped 3 bases, with 8 bases sitting between them. This CDR3 reads CAWSVGGDTEAFF. The CDR3 bases are TGTGCCTGGAGTGTGGGGGGGGACACTGAAGCTTTCTTT.

The rearrangement uses TRBV7-9 and TRBJ2-1, with 10 bases that match TRBD2. Germline loops: CDR1 SEHNR, CDR2 FQNEAQ (reference sequence). After removal of 3 bases from V and 4 bases from J, the junction contained 3 bases not matched to a gene. The CDR3 covers 15 residues. The CDR3 region is CASSFGLADYNEQFF. The CDR3 coding sequence is TGTGCCAGCAGCTTCGGACTAGCGGATTACAATGAGCAGTTCTTC.

The V gene is TRBV28, the J gene TRBJ2-7, with a weak D call TRBD1 (6 bases). This CDR3 contains 13 residues. Germline V CDR1 and CDR2: MDHEN, SYDVKM. V was clipped by 7 bases and J by 2 bases, with 12 bases between them. The chain's CDR3 is CASIKQGTYEQYF. The CDR3 DNA reads TGTGCCAGCATCAAACAGGGCACCTACGAGCAGTACTTC.

V gene TRBV5-1 combines with J gene TRBJ2-7; TRBD1 aligns across 9 bases. CDR3 length: 13 residues. V lost 7 bases to trimming and J lost 3 bases; unmatched junction nucleotides: 5. In germline, CDR1 is SGHRS, CDR2 YFSETQ. The CDR3 loop reads CASAGTGNYEQYF. The CDR3 DNA reads as TGCGCCAGCGCCGGGACAGGGAACTACGAGCAGTACTTC.

The chain uses TRBV30 and TRBJ2-3; TRBD2 aligns across 7 bases. Looked up from germline, CDR1 is GTSNPN and CDR2 is SVGIG (reference sequence). V shed 6 bases and J 4 bases; nucleotides not matched to a gene: 7. The CDR3 sequence is 13 residues long. CDR3: CACGRLAADTQYF. CDR3 DNA sequence: TGTGCCTGTGGACGGCTAGCGGCAGATACGCAGTATTTT.

The CDR3, as DNA: TGCGCCAGCAGCCAAGTAGGTAGCGCCTACGAGCAGTACTTC. This gives the protein CASSQVGSAYEQYF. The rearrangement links TRBV4-1 to TRBJ2-7; perhaps TRBD2 as D (5 bases). V was trimmed by 1 base and J by 2 bases, leaving 9 bases between them. The CDR3 length is 14 residues. Germline lookup yields CDR1 MGHRA and CDR2 YSYEKL.

This rearrangement joins TRBV15 to TRBJ2-5; 7 bases line up with TRBD2. The CDR3 covers 16 residues. The trim removed 5 bases at V and 2 bases at J, leaving 11 bases unmatched. Looked up from germline, CDR1 is LNHNV and CDR2 is YYDKDF (reference sequence). The CDR3 region is CATSFGGTEIQETQYF. The CDR3, as DNA: TGTGCCACCAGCTTCGGGGGGACGGAAATTCAAGAGACCCAGTACTTC. The full variable domain, in which reference TRBV15 and TRBJ2-5 provide the parts outside the CDR3, is DAMVIQNPRYQVTQFGKPVTLSCSQTLNHNVMYWYQQKSSQAPKLLFHYYDKDFNNEADTPDNFQSRRPNTSFCFLDIRSPGLGDTAMYLCATSFGGTEIQETQYFGPGTRLLVL.

The chain has TRBV9 and TRBJ2-2; 8 nucleotides agree with TRBD2. V gave up 0 bases and J gave up 5 bases; unmatched junction bases: 3. Germline lookup yields CDR1 SGDLS and CDR2 YYNGEE. The CDR3 has 15 amino acids. The CDR3 nucleotides are TGTGCCAGCAGCGTAGTAACGGGAGGGACCGGGGAGCTGTTTTTT. Amino acid sequence: CASSVVTGGTGELFF.

The V gene is TRBV7-9, the J gene TRBJ2-5; D is possibly TRBD1 (6 bases). This CDR3 spans 13 amino acids. Trimming shortened V by 6 bases and J by 5 bases, and 13 bases separated the two germline ends. Germline V gene sequence: CDR1 SEHNR, CDR2 FQNEAQ (reference sequence). The CDR3 loop is CASRGQSGETQYF. CDR3 DNA: TGTGCCAGCAGAGGACAGTCCGGGGAGACCCAGTACTTC.